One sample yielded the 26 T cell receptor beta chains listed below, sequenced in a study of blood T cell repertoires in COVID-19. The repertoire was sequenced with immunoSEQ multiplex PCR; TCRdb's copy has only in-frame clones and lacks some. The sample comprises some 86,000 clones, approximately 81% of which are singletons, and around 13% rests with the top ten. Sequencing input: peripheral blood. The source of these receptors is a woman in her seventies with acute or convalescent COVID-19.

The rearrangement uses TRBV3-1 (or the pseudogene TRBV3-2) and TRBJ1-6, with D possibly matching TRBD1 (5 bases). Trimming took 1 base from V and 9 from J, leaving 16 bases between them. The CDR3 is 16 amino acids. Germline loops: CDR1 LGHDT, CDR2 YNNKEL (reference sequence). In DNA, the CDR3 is TGTGCCAGCAGCCAAGGGGAGGGGTTCGGTGGTTCACCCCTCCACTTT. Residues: CASSQGEGFGGSPLHF.

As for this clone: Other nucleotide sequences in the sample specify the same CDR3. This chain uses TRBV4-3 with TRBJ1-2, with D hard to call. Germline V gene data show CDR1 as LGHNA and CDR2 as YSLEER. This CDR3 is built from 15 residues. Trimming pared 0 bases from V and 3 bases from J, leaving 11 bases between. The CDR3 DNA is TGCGCCAGCAGCCAAGATCTTACAGTATACTATGGCTACACCTTC. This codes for CASSQDLTVYYGYTF.

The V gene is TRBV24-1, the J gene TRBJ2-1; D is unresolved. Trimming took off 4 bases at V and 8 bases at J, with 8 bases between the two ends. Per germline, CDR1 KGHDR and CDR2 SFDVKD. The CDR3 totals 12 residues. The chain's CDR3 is CATSDLLYEQFF. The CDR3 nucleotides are TGTGCCACCAGTGACCTTCTCTATGAGCAGTTCTTC.

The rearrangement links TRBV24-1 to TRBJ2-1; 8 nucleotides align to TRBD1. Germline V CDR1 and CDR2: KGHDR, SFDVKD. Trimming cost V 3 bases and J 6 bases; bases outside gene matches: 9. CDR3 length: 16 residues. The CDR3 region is CATSDAGQVLGNEQFF. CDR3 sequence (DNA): TGTGCCACCAGTGATGCGGGACAGGTCCTCGGCAATGAGCAGTTCTTC.

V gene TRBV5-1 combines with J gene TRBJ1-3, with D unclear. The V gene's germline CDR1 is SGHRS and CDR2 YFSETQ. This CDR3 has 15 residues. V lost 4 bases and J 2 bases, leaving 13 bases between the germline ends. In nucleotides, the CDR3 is TGCGCCAGCAGCCCGGAGTCTCTTCCTGGAAACACCATATATTTT. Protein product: CASSPESLPGNTIYF.

This chain's CDR3 is CASSQPDRGNEKLFF. In DNA, the CDR3 is TGCGCCAGCAGCCAACCGGACAGGGGCAATGAAAAACTGTTTTTT. The chain joins TRBV4-1 to TRBJ1-4; 9 nucleotides match TRBD1. Trimming took 2 bases from V and 5 from J; bases not matched to a gene: 3. Per the germline V gene, CDR1 is MGHRA and CDR2 is YSYEKL. This CDR3 is built from 15 residues.

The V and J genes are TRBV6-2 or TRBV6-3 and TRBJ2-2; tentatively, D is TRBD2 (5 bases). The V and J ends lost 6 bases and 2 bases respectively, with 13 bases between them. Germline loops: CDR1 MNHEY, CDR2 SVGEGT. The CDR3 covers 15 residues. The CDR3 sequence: CASSPGSGNTGELFF. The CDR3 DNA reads TGTGCCAGCAGCCCGGGGAGCGGAAACACCGGGGAGCTGTTTTTT.

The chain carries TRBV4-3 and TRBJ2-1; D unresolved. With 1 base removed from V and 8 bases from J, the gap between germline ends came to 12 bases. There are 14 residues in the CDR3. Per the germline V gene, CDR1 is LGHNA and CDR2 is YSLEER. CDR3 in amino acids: CASSQVGHTYEQFF. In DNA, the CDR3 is TGCGCCAGCAGCCAAGTGGGCCATACATATGAGCAGTTCTTC.

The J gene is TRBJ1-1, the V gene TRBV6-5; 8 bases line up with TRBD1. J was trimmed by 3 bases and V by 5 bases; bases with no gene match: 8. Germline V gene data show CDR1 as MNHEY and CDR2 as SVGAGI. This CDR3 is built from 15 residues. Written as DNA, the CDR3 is TGTGCCAGCAGTAACCAGGACAGGGAGTACACTGAAGCTTTCTTT. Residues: CASSNQDREYTEAFF.

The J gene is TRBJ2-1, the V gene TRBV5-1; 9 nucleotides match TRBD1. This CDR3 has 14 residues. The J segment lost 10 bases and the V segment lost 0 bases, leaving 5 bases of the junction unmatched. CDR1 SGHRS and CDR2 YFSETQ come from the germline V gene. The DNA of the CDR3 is TGCGCCAGCAGCTTGGGGACAGGGGTTAGGGAGCAGTTCTTC. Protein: CASSLGTGVREQFF.

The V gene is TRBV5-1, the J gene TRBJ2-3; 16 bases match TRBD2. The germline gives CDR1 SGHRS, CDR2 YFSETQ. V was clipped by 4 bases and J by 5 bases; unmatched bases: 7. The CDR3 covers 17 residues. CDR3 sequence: CASSTGTSGRAGDTQYF. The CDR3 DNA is TGCGCCAGCAGCACGGGGACTAGCGGGAGGGCCGGAGATACGCAGTATTTT.

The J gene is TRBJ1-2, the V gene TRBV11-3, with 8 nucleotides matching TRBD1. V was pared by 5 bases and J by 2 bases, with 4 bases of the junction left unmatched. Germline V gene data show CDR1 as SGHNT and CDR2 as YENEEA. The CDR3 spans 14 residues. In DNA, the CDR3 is TGTGCCAGCAGCAGACAGGGGTTGAACTATGGCTACACCTTC. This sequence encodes CASSRQGLNYGYTF.

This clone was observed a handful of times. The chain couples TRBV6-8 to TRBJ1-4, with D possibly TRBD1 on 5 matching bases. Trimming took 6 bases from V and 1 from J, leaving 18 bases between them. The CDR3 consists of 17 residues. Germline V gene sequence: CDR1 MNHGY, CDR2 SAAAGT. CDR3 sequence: CASSNRSSIETNEKLFF. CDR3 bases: TGTGCCAGCAGCAACAGGAGTAGTATTGAAACTAATGAAAAACTGTTTTTT.

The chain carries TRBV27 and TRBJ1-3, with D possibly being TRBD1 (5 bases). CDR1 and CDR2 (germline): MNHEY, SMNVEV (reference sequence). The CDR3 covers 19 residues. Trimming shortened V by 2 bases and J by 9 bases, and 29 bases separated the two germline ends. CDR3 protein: CASSLIPVRLQGPRSTIYF. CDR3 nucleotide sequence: TGTGCCAGCAGTTTAATCCCCGTGCGGTTGCAGGGCCCACGTTCCACCATATATTTT.

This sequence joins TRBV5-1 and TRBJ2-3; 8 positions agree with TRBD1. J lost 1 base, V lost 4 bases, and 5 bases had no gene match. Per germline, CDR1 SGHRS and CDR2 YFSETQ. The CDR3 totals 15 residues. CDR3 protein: CASSQQGAGTDTQYF. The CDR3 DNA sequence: TGCGCCAGCAGCCAGCAGGGGGCCGGCACAGATACGCAGTATTTT.

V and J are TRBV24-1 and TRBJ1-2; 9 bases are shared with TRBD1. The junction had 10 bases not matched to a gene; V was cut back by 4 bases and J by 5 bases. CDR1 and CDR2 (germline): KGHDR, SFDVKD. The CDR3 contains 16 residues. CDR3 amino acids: CATSDTPGTGIYGYTF. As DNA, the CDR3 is TGTGCCACCAGTGACACCCCCGGGACAGGGATATATGGCTACACCTTC.

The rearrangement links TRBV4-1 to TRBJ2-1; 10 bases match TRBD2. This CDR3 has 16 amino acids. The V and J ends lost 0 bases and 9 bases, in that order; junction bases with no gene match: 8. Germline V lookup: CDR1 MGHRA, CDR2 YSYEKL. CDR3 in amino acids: CASSQDPGLASGEQFF. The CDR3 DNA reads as TGCGCCAGCAGCCAAGACCCGGGACTAGCGTCAGGTGAGCAGTTCTTC.

Here the CDR3 reads CASSQTGQGLYF. CDR3 DNA: TGTGCCAGCAGCCAAACGGGACAGGGGCTGTATTTT. This chain links TRBV11-3 with TRBJ2-3, with TRBD1 matching over 10 bases. The junction had 7 bases not matched to a gene; V was cut back by 5 bases and J by 14 bases. The CDR3 runs 12 residues. The germline gives CDR1 SGHNT, CDR2 YENEEA. Together with reference TRBV11-3 and TRBJ2-3, the CDR3 gives the full variable domain: EAGVVQSPRYKIIEKKQPVAFWCNPISGHNTLYWYLQNLGQGPELLIRYENEEAVDDSQLPKDRFSAERLKGVDSTLKIQPAELGDSAVYLCASSQTGQGLYFGPGTRLTVL.

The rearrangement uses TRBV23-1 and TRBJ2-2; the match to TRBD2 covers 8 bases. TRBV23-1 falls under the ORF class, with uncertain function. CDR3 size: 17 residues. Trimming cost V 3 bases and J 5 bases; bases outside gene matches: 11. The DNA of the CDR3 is TGCGCCAGCAGTCACCTCCCGGGGGGGCTGGAGACCGGGGAGCTGTTTTTT. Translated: CASSHLPGGLETGELFF.

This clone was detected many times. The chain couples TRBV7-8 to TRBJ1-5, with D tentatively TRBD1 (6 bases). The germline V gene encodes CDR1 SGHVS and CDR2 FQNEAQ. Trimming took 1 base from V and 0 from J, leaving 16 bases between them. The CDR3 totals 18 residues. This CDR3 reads CASSLVPPGDNSNQPQHF. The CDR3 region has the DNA TGTGCCAGCAGCTTAGTCCCCCCAGGGGATAATAGCAATCAGCCCCAGCATTTT.

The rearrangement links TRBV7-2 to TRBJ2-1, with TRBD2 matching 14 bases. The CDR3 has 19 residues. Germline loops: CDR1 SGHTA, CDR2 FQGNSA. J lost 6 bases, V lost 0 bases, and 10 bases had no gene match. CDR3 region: CASSLARWGLAGVLNEQFF. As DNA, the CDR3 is TGTGCCAGCAGCTTAGCGCGATGGGGACTAGCGGGAGTACTCAATGAGCAGTTCTTC.

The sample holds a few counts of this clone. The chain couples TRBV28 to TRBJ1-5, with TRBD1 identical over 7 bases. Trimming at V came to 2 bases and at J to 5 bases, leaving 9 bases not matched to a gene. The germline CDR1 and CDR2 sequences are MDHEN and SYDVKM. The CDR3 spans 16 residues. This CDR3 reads CASSLDQGTVDQPQHF. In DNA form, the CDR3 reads TGTGCCAGCAGTTTAGATCAAGGGACAGTAGATCAGCCCCAGCATTTT.

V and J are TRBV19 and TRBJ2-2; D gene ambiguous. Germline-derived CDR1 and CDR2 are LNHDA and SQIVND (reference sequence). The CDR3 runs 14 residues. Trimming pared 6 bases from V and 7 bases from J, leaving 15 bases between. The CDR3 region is CASRTSSGGGELFF. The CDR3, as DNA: TGTGCCAGTAGGACTTCTAGTGGCGGCGGGGAGCTGTTTTTT.

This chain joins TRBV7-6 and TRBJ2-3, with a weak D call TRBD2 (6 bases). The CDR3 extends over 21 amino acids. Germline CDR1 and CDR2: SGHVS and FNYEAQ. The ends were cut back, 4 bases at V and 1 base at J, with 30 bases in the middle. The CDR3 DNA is TGTGCCAGCAGCTCAAGTACTGCGGGGCCCCGTACATCTGGTCGCACAGATACGCAGTATTTT. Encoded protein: CASSSSTAGPRTSGRTDTQYF. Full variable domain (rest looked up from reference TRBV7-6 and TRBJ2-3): GAGVSQSPRYKVTKRGQDVALRCDPISGHVSLYWYRQALGQGPEFLTYFNYEAQQDKSGLPNDRFSAERPEGSISTLTIQRTEQRDSAMYRCASSSSTAGPRTSGRTDTQYFGPGTRLTVL.

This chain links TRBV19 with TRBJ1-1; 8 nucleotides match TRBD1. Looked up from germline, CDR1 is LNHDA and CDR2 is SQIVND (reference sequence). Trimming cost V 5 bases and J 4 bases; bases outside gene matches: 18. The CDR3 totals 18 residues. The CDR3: CASSLPRTGGKFGTEAFF. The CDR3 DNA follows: TGTGCCAGTAGTCTACCTAGAACAGGGGGGAAATTCGGCACTGAAGCTTTCTTT.

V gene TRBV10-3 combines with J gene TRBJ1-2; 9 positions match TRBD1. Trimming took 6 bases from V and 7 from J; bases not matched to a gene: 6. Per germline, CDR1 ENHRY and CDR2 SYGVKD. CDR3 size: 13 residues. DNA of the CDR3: TGTGCCATCAGCCGGACAGGGGATCTTGGCTACACCTTC. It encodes CAISRTGDLGYTF.